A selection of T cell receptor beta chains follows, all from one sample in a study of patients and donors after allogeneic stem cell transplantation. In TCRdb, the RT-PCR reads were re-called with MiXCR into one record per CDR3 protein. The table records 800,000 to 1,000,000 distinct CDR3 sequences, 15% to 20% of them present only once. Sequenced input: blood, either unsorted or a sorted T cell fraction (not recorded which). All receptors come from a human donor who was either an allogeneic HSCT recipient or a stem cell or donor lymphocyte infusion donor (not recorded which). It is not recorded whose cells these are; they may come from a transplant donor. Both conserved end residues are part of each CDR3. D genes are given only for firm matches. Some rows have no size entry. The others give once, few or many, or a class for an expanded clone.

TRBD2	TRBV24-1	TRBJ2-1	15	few	CAAGDSGGASNEQFF	TGTGCCGCGGGGGATAGCGGGGGGGCCTCCAATGAGCAGTTCTTC
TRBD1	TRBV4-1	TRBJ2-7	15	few	CASSQMTGEVYEQYF	TGCGCCAGCAGCCAAATGACAGGGGAGGTCTACGAGCAGTACTTC
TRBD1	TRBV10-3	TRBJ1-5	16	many	CAISESLDRGDQPQHF	TGTGCCATCAGTGAGTCACTGGACAGGGGCGATCAGCCCCAGCATTTT
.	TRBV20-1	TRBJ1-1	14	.	CSARPPKGSFPAFF	TGCAGTGCTAGACCCCCGAAGGGGAGCTTCCCAGCTTTCTTT
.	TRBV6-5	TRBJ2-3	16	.	CASSYRRGPTQDTQYF	TGTGCCAGCAGTTACCGGCGCGGTCCCACCCAGGATACGCAGTATTTT
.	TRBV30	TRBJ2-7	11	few	CAWGTDYEQYF	TGTGCCTGGGGAACAGACTACGAGCAGTACTTC
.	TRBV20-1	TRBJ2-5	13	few	CSARRRLQETQYF	TGCAGTGCTAGAAGACGGCTACAAGAGACCCAGTACTTC
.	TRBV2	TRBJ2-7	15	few	CASIQQELGGSEQYF	TGTGCCAGCATCCAGCAAGAACTCGGGGGCAGCGAGCAGTACTTC
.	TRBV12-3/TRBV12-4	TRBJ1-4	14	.	CASRGGTELEKLFF	TGTGCCAGCAGGGGAGGGACGGAACTCGAAAAACTGTTTTTT
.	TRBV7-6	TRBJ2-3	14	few	CASILKLGTDTQYF	TGTGCCAGCATTTTAAAGCTGGGCACAGATACGCAGTATTTT
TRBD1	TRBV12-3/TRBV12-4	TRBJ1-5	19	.	CASSRHTVDRGRGDQPQHF	TGTGCCAGCAGTCGCCACACCGTGGACAGGGGGCGCGGGGATCAGCCCCAGCATTTT
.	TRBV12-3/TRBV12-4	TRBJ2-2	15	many	CASSLRGGNTGELFF	TGTGCCAGCAGTTTAAGGGGGGGAAACACCGGGGAGCTGTTTTTT
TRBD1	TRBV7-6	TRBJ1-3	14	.	CASRPTGEGNTIYF	TGTGCCAGCAGACCTACAGGGGAAGGAAACACCATATATTTT
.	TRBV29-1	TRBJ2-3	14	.	CSVEQAGWVDTQYF	TGCAGCGTTGAACAGGCGGGATGGGTGGATACGCAGTATTTT
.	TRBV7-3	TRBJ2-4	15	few	CASSLVGSAKNIQYF	TGTGCCAGCAGCTTGGTGGGCAGTGCCAAAAACATTCAGTACTTC
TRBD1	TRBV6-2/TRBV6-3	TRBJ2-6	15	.	CASRPTGTGANVLTF	TGTGCCAGCAGACCGACAGGGACTGGGGCCAACGTCCTGACTTTC
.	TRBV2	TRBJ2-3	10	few	CASTADTQYF	TGTGCCAGCACGGCAGATACGCAGTATTTT
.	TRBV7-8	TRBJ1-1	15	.	CASSLHREILTEAFF	TGTGCCAGCAGCTTACACAGGGAGATCCTAACTGAAGCTTTCTTT
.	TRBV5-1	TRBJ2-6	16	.	CASSKRGAAGANVLTF	TGCGCCAGCAGCAAAAGGGGGGCCGCAGGGGCCAACGTCCTGACTTTC
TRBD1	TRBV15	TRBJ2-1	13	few	CATSVHRGGEQFF	TGTGCCACCAGCGTCCACAGGGGCGGTGAGCAGTTCTTC
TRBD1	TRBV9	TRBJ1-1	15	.	CASSVGDRLYTEAFF	TGTGCCAGCAGCGTAGGGGACAGACTTTACACTGAAGCTTTCTTT
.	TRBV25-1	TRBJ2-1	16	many	CASSTSLRLSYNEQFF	TGTGCCAGCAGTACCTCCTTGAGACTCTCCTACAATGAGCAGTTCTTC
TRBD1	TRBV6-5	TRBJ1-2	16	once	CASSSPETGNDYGYTF	TGTGCCAGCAGTTCCCCGGAGACAGGGAATGACTATGGCTACACCTTC
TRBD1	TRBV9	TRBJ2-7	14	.	CASSPQGAVTEQYF	TGTGCCAGCAGCCCACAGGGGGCCGTAACCGAGCAGTACTTC
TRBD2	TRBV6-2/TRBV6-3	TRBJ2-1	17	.	CASSQTSRTSSYNEQFF	TGTGCCAGCAGCCAAACTAGTAGGACTAGCAGTTACAATGAGCAGTTCTTC
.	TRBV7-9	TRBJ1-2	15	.	CASSVTTRANYGYTF	TGTGCCAGCAGCGTGACGACTCGAGCTAACTATGGCTACACCTTC
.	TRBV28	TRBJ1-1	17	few	CASSLGPGREMNTEAFF	TGTGCCAGCAGTTTAGGGCCCGGGAGAGAAATGAACACTGAAGCTTTCTTT